This entry is about one T cell receptor beta chain. Its antigen is currently not known. It has no much larger one-base neighbor in the sample; base qualities were not kept. TCRbeta CDR3 regions were amplified from genomic DNA using the immunoSEQ Assay, a bias-controlled multiplex PCR. The study's own analysis went as follows. The number of nucleated cells in each sample was estimated from the amplification of reference gene primers within the assay. Sequence reads were collapsed and filtered to measure the absolute abundance of every unique TCRbeta CDR3 rearrangement. For each sample, productive Simpson clonality was calculated as the square root of Simpson's diversity index over productive rearrangements. TCRdb mirrors the immuneACCESS table, restricted to in-frame sequences. Some clones are absent from its copies; in checked studies, under half trace to an unresolved V gene, and the reason for the others is unknown. Clone size and V and J calls were adopted from that table, with D and trimming inferred from the DNA. A total of around 110,000 clones appear in this sample, approximately 84% of them only once. Less than 9% of the sample lies in the top ten.

Between the V and J ends, shortened by 7 bases and 0 bases respectively, the junction contains 6 bases. The cysteine opens and the phenylalanine closes a CDR3 of 12 amino acids. The entry retains the CDR3 DNA only, 36 bases that are in frame from base 1. The germline V gene encodes CDR1 MNHEY and CDR2 SMNVEV (reference sequence). The entry originates in a study of blood T cell repertoires in COVID-19 (TCRdb year 2020). For the wider study: Samples covering the acute and convalescent phases of COVID-19 were provided by collaborators in the United States, Italy and Spain. The prospective study material was composed of cDNA or gDNA derived from T cells, B-cell-depleted T cells, or PBMCs. Deeply sampled blood TCRbeta repertoires from subjects exposed to, actively infected with, or recovered from COVID-19 were included in the dataset. The repertoires were made available in a free public database intended to serve as a resource for research on the immune response to SARS-CoV-2. Samples were obtained from the ongoing ImmuneRACE study (first 160 participants) and from 1,254 subjects provided by 6 global collaborators. A de-identified subject ID, COVID-19 status, age in years and sex were almost always included in the sample metadata. Where available, HLA class I and class II types were obtained from metadata supplied by the sample provider rather than from assay-based typing.

Points the paper makes about the study in general: How much clinical and demographic metadata was included differed by source and by participant, and the metadata was provided uncurated.

Whole blood was collected in K2EDTA tubes by collaborating institutions according to the institutions' own protocols. For TCRbeta analysis, collaborators shipped samples in one of three forms: frozen whole blood, isolated PBMCs, or DNA extracted from either of those sample types. Sequencing used peripheral blood. This clonotype was obtained from a man aged 65 to 79 with active or convalescent COVID-19. The chain is made from TRBV27 and TRBJ1-2, with no confident D gene call. The bases read TGTGCCAGCAAAGGAGCTAACTATGGCTACACCTTC. Its amino acids are CASKGANYGYTF.